This T cell receptor (beta chain) was retrieved from a study of beta chain features in type 1 diabetes. Notes on the study in general: Type 1 diabetes patients showed a moderate but significant shortening of TCRB CDR3s in all four CD4+ subsets. VDJ junctions from patients with type 1 diabetes contained fewer insertions and more deletions.

This clone was observed a handful of times. Antigen specificity is unknown. Reverse transcribing all isolated RNA meant expressed TCRB transcripts were sequenced. Generated by immunoSEQ multiplex PCR, the TCRdb table keeps only in-frame clones and is missing some. The table includes 200,000 to 250,000 clones, roughly 10% detected once. The V and J ends lost 1 base and 2 bases respectively, with 0 bases between them. This CDR3 contains 13 residues. Germline CDR1 and CDR2: MGHDK and SYGVNS. V and J are TRBV25-1 and TRBJ2-6, with D unresolved. The sample comprised central memory CD4+ T cells from blood. The TCR originated in a man younger than 35 in good health. CDR3 bases: TGTGCCAGCAGTGAATCTGGGGCCAACGTCCTGACTTTC. Protein product: CASSESGANVLTF.